The 8 T cell receptor beta chains below were found in one sample sequenced in a study of blood T cell repertoires in COVID-19. Assay used: immunoSEQ multiplex PCR; TCRdb lists only in-frame clones, some missing. This sample has just over 350,000 clones, with less than 90% found just once. Sequenced: PBMCs or T cells enriched from blood (not recorded which). These receptor sequences come from a woman younger than 45 who had recovered from COVID-19.

The rearrangement joins TRBV2 to TRBJ1-6, with D maybe TRBD1 (6 bases). The CDR3 has 13 amino acids. From germline, CDR1 is SNHLY and CDR2 FYNNEI. V was pared by 6 bases and J by 10 bases, with 13 bases between. CDR3 DNA: TGTGCCAGCAGGGCACAGGGTTTATCACCCCTCCACTTT. Translated, it gives CASRAQGLSPLHF.

The rearrangement links TRBV9 to TRBJ2-3; D may be TRBD2 (6 bases). V dropped 0 bases and J dropped 6 bases, with 11 bases sitting between them. Per the germline V gene, CDR1 is SGDLS and CDR2 is YYNGEE. The CDR3 is 14 residues long. The CDR3 here is CASSVDYGRDTQYF. The CDR3 region has the DNA TGTGCCAGCAGCGTAGATTATGGGAGGGATACGCAGTATTTT.

The chain links TRBV6-1 to TRBJ1-1, with 9 positions matching TRBD1. Germline V gene lookup returns CDR1 MNHNS and CDR2 SASEGT. V shed 2 bases, J shed 0 bases, and the junction held 1 base outside the gene matches. The CDR3 covers 15 residues. CDR3 DNA: TGTGCCAGCAGTGAATACAGGGGGCTGAACACTGAAGCTTTCTTT. Amino acids: CASSEYRGLNTEAFF.

The J gene is TRBJ1-6, the V gene TRBV7-9; D unclear. The germline V gene encodes CDR1 SEHNR and CDR2 FQNEAQ (reference sequence). The CDR3 runs 18 residues. Between the trimmed V and J ends, which lost 1 base and 0 bases, there was a span of 13 bases. The DNA for the CDR3 is TGTGCCAGCAGCTTAGAACGCACGGCTAGCTCCTATAATTCACCCCTCCACTTT. Translating gives CASSLERTASSYNSPLHF.

The genes are TRBV5-4 and TRBJ2-6, with TRBD1 identical over 7 bases. After removal of 6 bases from V and 2 bases from J, the junction contained 8 bases not matched to a gene. Germline CDR1 reads SGHNT; CDR2 reads YYREEE (reference sequence). CDR3 size: 16 residues. CDR3 DNA sequence: TGTGCCAGCACCCGGGACAGCCTCCCTGGGGCCAACGTCCTGACTTTC. Translating gives CASTRDSLPGANVLTF.

This clone was recorded a few times. The chain couples TRBV7-9 to TRBJ2-5; 8 bases match TRBD1. The CDR3 runs 16 residues. Germline V gene sequence: CDR1 SEHNR, CDR2 FQNEAQ (reference sequence). J lost 0 bases, V lost 5 bases, and 8 bases had no gene match. In DNA, the CDR3 is TGTGCCAGCAGCGCCGACAGGGGCTTGTACCAAGAGACCCAGTACTTC. Translated, it gives CASSADRGLYQETQYF.

This clone appeared a few times. The chain couples TRBV7-9 to TRBJ2-5; tentatively, D is TRBD1 (5 bases). CDR1 is SEHNR and CDR2 is FQNEAQ in the germline V gene (reference sequence). Trimming stripped 5 bases from V and 3 bases from J, with 16 bases between. The CDR3 consists of 15 residues. In DNA form, the CDR3 reads TGTGCCAGCAGCCCGACACGTTTACAGGAAGAGACCCAGTACTTC. Encoded protein: CASSPTRLQEETQYF.

This sequence joins TRBV25-1 and TRBJ2-1; the match to TRBD2 covers 11 bases. CDR1 and CDR2 (germline): MGHDK, SYGVNS. The CDR3 consists of 14 residues. V was clipped by 6 bases and J by 7 bases; unmatched bases: 5. Here the CDR3 reads CASSILAGVNEQFF. In nucleotides, the CDR3 is TGTGCCAGCAGCATACTAGCGGGAGTTAATGAGCAGTTCTTC. The complete variable domain, with remaining parts taken from reference TRBV25-1 and TRBJ2-1, reads EADIYQTPRYLVIGTGKKITLECSQTMGHDKMYWYQQDPGMELHLIHYSYGVNSTEKGDLSSESTVSRIRTEHFPLTLESARPSHTSQYLCASSILAGVNEQFFGPGTRLTVL.